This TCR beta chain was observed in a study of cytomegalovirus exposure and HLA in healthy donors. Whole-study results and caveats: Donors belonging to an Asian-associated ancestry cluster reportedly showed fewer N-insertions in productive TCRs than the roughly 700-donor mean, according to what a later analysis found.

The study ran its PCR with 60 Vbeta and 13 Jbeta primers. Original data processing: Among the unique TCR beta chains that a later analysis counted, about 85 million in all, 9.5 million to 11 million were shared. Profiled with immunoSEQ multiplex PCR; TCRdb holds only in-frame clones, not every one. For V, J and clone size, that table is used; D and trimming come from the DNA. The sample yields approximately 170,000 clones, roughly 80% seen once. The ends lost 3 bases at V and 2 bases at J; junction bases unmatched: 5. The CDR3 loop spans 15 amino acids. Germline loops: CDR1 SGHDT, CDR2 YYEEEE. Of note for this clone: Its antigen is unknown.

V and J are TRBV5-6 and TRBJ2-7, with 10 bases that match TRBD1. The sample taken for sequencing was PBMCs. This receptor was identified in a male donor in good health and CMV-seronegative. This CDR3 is CASSWDRGGTYEQYF. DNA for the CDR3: TGTGCCAGCAGCTGGGACAGGGGAGGTACCTACGAGCAGTACTTC.